The clone carrying this T cell receptor (beta chain) was picked up a small number of times. RNA totalling about 0.45 to 1 ug underwent reverse transcription with random hexamers. From the immunoSEQ multiplex PCR reads, TCRdb called clonotypes with MiXCR, one entry per CDR3 protein. This table holds 180,000 or so distinct CDR3 sequences, about 94% found once. This record comes from a study of CD8 T cells in Susac syndrome. The V segment lost 1 base and the J segment 3 bases; nucleotides outside the gene matches: 3. Germline V CDR1 and CDR2: SGHRS, YFSETQ. The CDR3 has 14 amino acids. Sequenced: CD4+ T cells from PBMCs. The chain joins TRBV5-1 to TRBJ2-5, with 7 bases identical to TRBD2. This receptor was taken from a human donor in good health. The CDR3, as DNA: TGCGCCAGCAGCTTGACCGGGAGGAAAGAGACCCAGTACTTC. Protein sequence: CASSLTGRKETQYF.